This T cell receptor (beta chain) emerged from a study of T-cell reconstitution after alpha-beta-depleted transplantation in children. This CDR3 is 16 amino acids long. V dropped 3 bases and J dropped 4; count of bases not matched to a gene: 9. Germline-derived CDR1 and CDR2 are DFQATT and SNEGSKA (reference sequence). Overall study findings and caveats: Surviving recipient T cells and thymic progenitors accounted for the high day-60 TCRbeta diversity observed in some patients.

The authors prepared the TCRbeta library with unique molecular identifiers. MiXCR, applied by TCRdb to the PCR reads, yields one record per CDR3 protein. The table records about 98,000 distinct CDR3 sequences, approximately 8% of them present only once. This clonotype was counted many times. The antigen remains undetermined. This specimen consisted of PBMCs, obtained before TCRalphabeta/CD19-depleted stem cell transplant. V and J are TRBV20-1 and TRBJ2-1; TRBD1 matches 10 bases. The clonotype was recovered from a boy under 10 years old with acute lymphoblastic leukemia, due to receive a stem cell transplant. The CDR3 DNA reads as TGCAGTGCTAGCTTTGCGGGACAGGGGCGTTACAATGAGCAGTTCTTC. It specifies CSASFAGQGRYNEQFF.